This T cell receptor (beta chain) was documented in a study of identifying expanded T cells in peripheral blood. Remarks on this clone: The antigen is unknown.

The study, taken as a whole, reports: Clone count variance between roughly 2-week samples rose with total template count. Technical replicates showed about 1.1 changed clones; two weeks 15 to 20; four weeks 19.

Libraries were prepared by immunoSEQ multiplex PCR; TCRdb keeps only in-frame clonotypes and omits some of them. Counted here are more than 50,000 clones, about 83% occurring once; the ten biggest clones make up about a fifth. During the collection period, no donor immune events like infections were recorded. This CDR3 spans 14 amino acids. In germline, CDR1 is SNHLY, CDR2 FYNNEI. J was trimmed by 3 bases and V by 10 bases; bases with no gene match: 4. This receptor was obtained from a person aged 18-69 years in good health. J is TRBJ2-1 and V is TRBV2; TRBD1 aligns across 12 bases. The sequenced material came from blood. The CDR3 spells CATRDRGLYNEQFF. CDR3 coding DNA: TGTGCCACGAGGGACAGGGGGCTCTACAATGAGCAGTTCTTC.